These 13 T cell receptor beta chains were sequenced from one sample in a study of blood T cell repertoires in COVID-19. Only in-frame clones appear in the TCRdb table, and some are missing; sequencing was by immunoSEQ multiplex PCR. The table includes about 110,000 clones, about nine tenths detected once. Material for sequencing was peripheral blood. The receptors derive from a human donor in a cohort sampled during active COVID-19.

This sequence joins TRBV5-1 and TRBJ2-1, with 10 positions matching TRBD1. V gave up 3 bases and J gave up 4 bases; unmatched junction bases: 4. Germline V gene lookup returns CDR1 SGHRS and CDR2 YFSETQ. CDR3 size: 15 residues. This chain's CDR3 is CASSYRDRGYNEQFF. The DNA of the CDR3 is TGCGCCAGCAGCTACCGGGACAGGGGTTACAATGAGCAGTTCTTC.

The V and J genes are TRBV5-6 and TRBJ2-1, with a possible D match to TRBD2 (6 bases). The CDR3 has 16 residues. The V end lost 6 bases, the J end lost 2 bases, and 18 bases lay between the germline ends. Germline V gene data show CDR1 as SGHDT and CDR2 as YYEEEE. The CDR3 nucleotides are TGTGCCAGCATCCTGCTCTCGGGAGCCCCCTACAATGAGCAGTTCTTC. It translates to CASILLSGAPYNEQFF. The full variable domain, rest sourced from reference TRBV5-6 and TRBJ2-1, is DAGVTQSPTHLIKTRGQQVTLRCSPKSGHDTVSWYQQALGQGPQFIFQYYEEEERQRGNFPDRFSGHQFPNYSSELNVNALLLGDSALYLCASILLSGAPYNEQFFGPGTRLTVL.

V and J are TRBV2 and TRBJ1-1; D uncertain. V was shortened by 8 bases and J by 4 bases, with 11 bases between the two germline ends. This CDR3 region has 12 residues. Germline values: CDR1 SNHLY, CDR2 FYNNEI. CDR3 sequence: CASRREATEAFF. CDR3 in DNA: TGTGCCAGCCGCCGAGAGGCCACTGAAGCTTTCTTT.

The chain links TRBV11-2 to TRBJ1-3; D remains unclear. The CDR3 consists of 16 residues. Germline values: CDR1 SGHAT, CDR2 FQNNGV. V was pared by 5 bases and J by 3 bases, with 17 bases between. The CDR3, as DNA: TGTGCCAGCAGCCCCCGTGCGGGCGCTGGTGGAAACACCATATATTTT. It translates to CASSPRAGAGGNTIYF. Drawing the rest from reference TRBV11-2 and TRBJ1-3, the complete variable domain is EAGVAQSPRYKIIEKRQSVAFWCNPISGHATLYWYQQILGQGPKLLIQFQNNGVVDDSQLPKDRFSAERLKGVDSTLKIQPAKLEDSAVYLCASSPRAGAGGNTIYFGEGSWLTVV.

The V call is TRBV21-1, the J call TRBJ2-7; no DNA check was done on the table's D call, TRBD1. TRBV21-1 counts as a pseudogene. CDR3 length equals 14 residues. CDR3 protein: CASSPGTRPREQYF. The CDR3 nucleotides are TGTGCCAGCAGCCCCGGGACAAGGCCGCGTGAGCAGTACTTC.

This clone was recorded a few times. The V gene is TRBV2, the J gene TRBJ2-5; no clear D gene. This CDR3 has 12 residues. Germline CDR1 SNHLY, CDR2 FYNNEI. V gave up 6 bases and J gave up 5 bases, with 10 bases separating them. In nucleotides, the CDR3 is TGTGCCAGCAGAACCCAACAGGAGACCCAGTACTTC. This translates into CASRTQQETQYF.

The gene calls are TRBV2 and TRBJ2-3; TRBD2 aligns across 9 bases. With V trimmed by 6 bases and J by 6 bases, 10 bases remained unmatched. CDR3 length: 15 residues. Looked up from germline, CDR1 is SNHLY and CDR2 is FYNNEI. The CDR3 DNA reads TGTGCCAGCAGAAAGGAGCTAGCGGGGAGTGATACGCAGTATTTT. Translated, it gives CASRKELAGSDTQYF.

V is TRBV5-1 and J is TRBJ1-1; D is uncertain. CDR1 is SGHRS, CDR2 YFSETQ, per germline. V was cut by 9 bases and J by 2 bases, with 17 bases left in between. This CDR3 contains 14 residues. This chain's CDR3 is CATKSGSGNTEAFF. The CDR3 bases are TGCGCCACCAAATCGGGGTCGGGAAACACTGAAGCTTTCTTT.

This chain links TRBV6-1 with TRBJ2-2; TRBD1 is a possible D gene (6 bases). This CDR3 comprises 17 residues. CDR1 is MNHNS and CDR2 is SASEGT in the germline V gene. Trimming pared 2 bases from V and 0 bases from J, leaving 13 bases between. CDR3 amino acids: CASSERQGLSNTGELFF. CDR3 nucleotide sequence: TGTGCCAGCAGTGAACGGCAGGGGCTATCGAACACCGGGGAGCTGTTTTTT.

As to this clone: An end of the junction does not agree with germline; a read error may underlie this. This CDR3 reads CASSLAGGVQETQYF. Here the CDR3 DNA reads TGTGCTAGCAGCTTAGCGGGAGGGGTTCAAGAGACCCAGTACTTC. The chain links TRBV7-7 to TRBJ2-5, with TRBD2 matching over 11 bases. The germline CDR1 and CDR2 sequences are SSHAT and FNYEAQ (reference sequence). This CDR3 comprises 15 residues.

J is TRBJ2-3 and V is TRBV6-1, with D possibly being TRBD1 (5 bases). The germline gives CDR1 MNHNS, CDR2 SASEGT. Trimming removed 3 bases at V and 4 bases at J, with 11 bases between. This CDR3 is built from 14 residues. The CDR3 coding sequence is TGTGCCAGCAGTGAGCAGGGTCCAGCAGATACGCAGTATTTT. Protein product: CASSEQGPADTQYF.

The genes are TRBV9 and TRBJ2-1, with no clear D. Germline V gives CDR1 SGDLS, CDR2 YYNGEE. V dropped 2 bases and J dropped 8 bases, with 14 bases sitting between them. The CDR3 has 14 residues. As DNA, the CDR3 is TGTGCCAGCAGCGTCACCCCTAGTATATATGAGCAGTTCTTC. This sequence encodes CASSVTPSIYEQFF.

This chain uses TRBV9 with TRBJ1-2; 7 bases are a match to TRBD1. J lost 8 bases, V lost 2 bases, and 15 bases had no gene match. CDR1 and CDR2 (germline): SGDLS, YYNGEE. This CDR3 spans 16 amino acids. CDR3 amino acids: CASSVDGDSSEEGYTF. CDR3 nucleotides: TGTGCCAGCAGCGTGGATGGGGACAGCTCCGAGGAAGGCTACACCTTC.